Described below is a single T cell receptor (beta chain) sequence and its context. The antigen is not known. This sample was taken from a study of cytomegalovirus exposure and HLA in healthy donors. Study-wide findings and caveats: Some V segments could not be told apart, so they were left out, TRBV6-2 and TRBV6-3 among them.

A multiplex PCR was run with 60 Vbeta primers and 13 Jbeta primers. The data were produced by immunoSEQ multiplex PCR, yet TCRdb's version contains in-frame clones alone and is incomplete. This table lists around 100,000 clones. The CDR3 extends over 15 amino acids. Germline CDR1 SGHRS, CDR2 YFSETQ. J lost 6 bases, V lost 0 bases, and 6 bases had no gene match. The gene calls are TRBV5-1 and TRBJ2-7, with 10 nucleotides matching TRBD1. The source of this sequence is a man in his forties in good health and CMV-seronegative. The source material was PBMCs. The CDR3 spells CASSLGGQGRGEQYF. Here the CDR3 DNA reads TGCGCCAGCAGCTTGGGGGGACAGGGGAGGGGCGAGCAGTACTTC.